The clone carrying this TCR beta chain has only a few counts. The repertoire was sequenced with immunoSEQ multiplex PCR; TCRdb's copy has only in-frame clones and lacks some. The sample has around 150,000 clones, about 90% seen once. This CDR3 has 14 residues. The V gene's germline CDR1 is SGHDT and CDR2 YYEEEE. V shed 4 bases and J shed 7 bases, with 12 bases lying between them. The source of the sample is a study of T cell responses to AZD1222 COVID-19 vaccine. Sequenced material: peripheral blood, taken on day 0 of AZD1222 vaccination. The receptor comes from an adult in good health. V and J are TRBV5-6 and TRBJ1-6, with a possible D match to TRBD1 (5 bases). Written as DNA, the CDR3 is TGTGCCAGCAGCCTTGACAGCTACAATTCACCCCTCCACTTT. This sequence encodes CASSLDSYNSPLHF. Full variable domain (rest looked up from reference TRBV5-6 and TRBJ1-6): DAGVTQSPTHLIKTRGQQVTLRCSPKSGHDTVSWYQQALGQGPQFIFQYYEEEERQRGNFPDRFSGHQFPNYSSELNVNALLLGDSALYLCASSLDSYNSPLHFGNGTRLTVT.